Presented here are 3 T cell receptor beta chains from one specimen sequenced in a study of cytomegalovirus exposure and HLA in healthy donors. Amplification used 60 Vbeta primers and 13 Jbeta primers. Assay used: immunoSEQ multiplex PCR; TCRdb lists only in-frame clones, some missing. The sample contains approximately 130,000 clones, 55% to 80% of which appear only once. Sequencing input: PBMCs. These TCRs come from a woman aged 40 to 50 in good health and CMV-seronegative.

The chain combines TRBV25-1 with TRBJ2-7, with 11 bases lining up with TRBD1. V lost 6 bases, J lost 7 bases, and 8 bases stayed unmatched. The CDR3 sequence is 14 residues long. Germline V gene data show CDR1 as MGHDK and CDR2 as SYGVNS. CDR3 DNA sequence: TGTGCCAGCAGCAAGACCGGGACAGGGGGAGAGCAGTACTTC. Translating gives CASSKTGTGGEQYF.

This clone came up a few times. The chain has TRBV6-1 and TRBJ1-1; TRBD1 might be the D (5 bases). Germline CDR1 reads MNHNS; CDR2 reads SASEGT. The CDR3 has 14 amino acids. Trimming removed 7 bases from V and 1 base from J, with 13 bases in between. The DNA for the CDR3 is TGTGCCAGCACCCTAGGCGGGGCGAACACTGAAGCTTTCTTT. It yields the protein CASTLGGANTEAFF.

J is TRBJ2-2 and V is TRBV4-2; D gene uncertain. Germline values: CDR1 LGHNA, CDR2 YNFKEQ. The CDR3 covers 15 residues. Trimming stripped 2 bases from V and 6 bases from J, with 13 bases between. CDR3 bases: TGTGCCAGCAGCCAAAATTTTGGAGATCCCGGGGAGCTGTTTTTT. Its protein is CASSQNFGDPGELFF.